The clone carrying this T cell receptor (beta chain) was detected many times. Its target is not known. Regarding time point: sample taken at primary tumor resection. Donors were 72 untreated early-stage non-small cell lung cancer patients. Whole RNA, isolated from tumor, nontumor lung or frozen PBMC, was sequenced without prior sorting. The sample belongs to a study of spatial heterogeneity in lung cancer. Study conclusions and caveats: The appearance of ubiquitous expanded tumor TCRs in blood was greater at resection than follow-up.

Each TCR cDNA molecule bore a unique molecular identifier. MiXCR, run by TCRdb on the 5' RACE reads, gives a single entry per CDR3 protein. The sample lists approximately 24,000 distinct CDR3 sequences, about 4.7% occurring once. V dropped 0 bases and J dropped 11 bases, with 12 bases sitting between them. The CDR3 sequence is 13 residues long. Germline V CDR1 and CDR2: ENHRY, SYGVKD. Sequenced here: PBMCs, sampled at surgery. The chain combines TRBV10-3 with TRBJ2-3; D gene uncertain. The clonotype was recovered from a male donor with early-stage non-small cell lung cancer. CDR3 region: CAISESPTTVQYF. The CDR3, as DNA: TGTGCCATCAGTGAGTCCCCAACGACTGTGCAGTATTTT.